Described below is a single TCR beta chain sequence and its context. The record originates from a study of beta chain features in type 1 diabetes. As every portion of the isolated RNA was reverse transcribed, the sequencing read expressed TCRB transcripts. Data came from immunoSEQ multiplex PCR; TCRdb stores just in-frame clones and leaves some out. The sample includes about 320,000 clones, 13% to 15% seen only once; the top ten take roughly 7%. Looked up from germline, CDR1 is SGHTA and CDR2 is FQGNSA. V was cut by 1 base and J by 4 bases, with 13 bases left in between. The CDR3 is made up of 16 amino acids.

This rearrangement joins TRBV7-2 to TRBJ1-4; a weak D match, TRBD1 (6 bases). This TCR was recovered from a man aged 30 to 45 in good health. Sequencing was performed on central memory CD4+ T cells from blood. CDR3 DNA: TGTGCCAGCAGCTTAGTCCTGGGGGCGAGTAATGAAAAACTGTTTTTT. This translates into CASSLVLGASNEKLFF.